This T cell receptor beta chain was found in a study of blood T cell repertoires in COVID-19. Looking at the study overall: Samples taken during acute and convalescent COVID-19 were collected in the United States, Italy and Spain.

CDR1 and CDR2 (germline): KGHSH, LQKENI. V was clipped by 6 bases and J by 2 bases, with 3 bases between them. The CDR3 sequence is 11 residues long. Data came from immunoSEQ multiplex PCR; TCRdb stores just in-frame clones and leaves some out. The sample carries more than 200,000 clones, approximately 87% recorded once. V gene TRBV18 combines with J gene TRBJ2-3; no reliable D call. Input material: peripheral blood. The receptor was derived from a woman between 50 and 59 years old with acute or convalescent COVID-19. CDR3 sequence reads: CASSVTDTQYF. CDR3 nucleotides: TGTGCCAGCTCCGTCACAGATACGCAGTATTTT. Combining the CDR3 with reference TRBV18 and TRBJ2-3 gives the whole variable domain NAGVMQNPRHLVRRRGQEARLRCSPMKGHSHVYWYRQLPEEGLKFMVYLQKENIIDESGMPKERFSAEFPKEGPSILRIQQVVRGDSAAYFCASSVTDTQYFGPGTRLTVL.